Given below is one T cell receptor beta chain in context. Its matching antigen is unknown. The sample originates from a study of T-cell memory formation after mild COVID-19. Study in general: Across donors, TCR clusters were largely donor specific. Study findings and constraints: Clones contracting day 15 to 85 were balanced CD4/CD8; later expanders leaned CD4+. CD4+ contracting clones were mainly CM and EM; CD8+ ones, EMRA.

Constant-segment-primed 5'RACE gave TCR alpha and TCR beta cDNA libraries with sample barcodes and UMIs. TCRdb re-called the 5' RACE reads with MiXCR, one entry per CDR3 protein. The table lists roughly 550,000 distinct CDR3 sequences, roughly 20% of them singletons, with approximately 12% in the top ten. The germline V gene has CDR1 SQVTM and CDR2 ANQGSEA. V lost 3 bases, J lost 2 bases, and 3 bases stayed unmatched. The CDR3 totals 14 residues. Specimen: PBMCs or a T cell subset sorted from them (not recorded which). The source is an adult woman who had mild COVID-19 (a few samples of this study predate the infection). Cell type and time point are not known. This rearrangement joins TRBV29-1 to TRBJ2-4, with 8 nucleotides matching TRBD2. CDR3 DNA sequence: TGCAGCGTTGACGGCGGGGGGTCCAAAAACATTCAGTACTTC. Amino acids: CSVDGGGSKNIQYF. Combining the CDR3 with reference TRBV29-1 and TRBJ2-4 gives the whole variable domain SAVISQKPSRDICQRGTSLTIQCQVDSQVTMMFWYRQQPGQSLTLIATANQGSEATYESGFVIDKFPISRPNLTFSTLTVSNMSPEDSSIYLCSVDGGGSKNIQYFGAGTRLSVL.